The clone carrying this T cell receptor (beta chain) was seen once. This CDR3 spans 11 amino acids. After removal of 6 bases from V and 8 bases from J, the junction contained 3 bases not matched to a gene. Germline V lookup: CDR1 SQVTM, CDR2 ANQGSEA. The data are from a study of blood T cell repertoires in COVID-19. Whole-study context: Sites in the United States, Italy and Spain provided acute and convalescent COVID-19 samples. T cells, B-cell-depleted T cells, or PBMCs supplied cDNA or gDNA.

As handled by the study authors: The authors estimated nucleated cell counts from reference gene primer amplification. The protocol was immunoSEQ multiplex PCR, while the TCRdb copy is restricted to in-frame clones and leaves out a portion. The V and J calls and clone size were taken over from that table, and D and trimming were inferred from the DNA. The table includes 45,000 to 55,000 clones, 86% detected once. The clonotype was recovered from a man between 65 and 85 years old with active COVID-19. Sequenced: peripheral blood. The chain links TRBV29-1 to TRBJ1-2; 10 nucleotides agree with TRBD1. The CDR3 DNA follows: TGCAGCGTGGGGACAGGGGTGGGCTACACCTTC. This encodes CSVGTGVGYTF.